This TCR beta chain was documented in a study of T-cell memory formation after mild COVID-19. Study-level findings and limits: Nothing confirmed that second-wave clones peaking on day 37 were specific for SARS-CoV-2.

As to this clonotype: Its antigen is unknown.

Germline CDR1 SGHKS, CDR2 YYEKEE (reference sequence). Trimming removed 4 bases from V and 5 bases from J, with 12 bases in between. The CDR3 contains 14 residues. 5'RACE with constant-segment primers yielded barcoded, UMI-tagged TCR alpha and TCR beta cDNA libraries. TCRdb reanalysed the 5' RACE reads using MiXCR and keeps one entry per CDR3 protein. This sample has fewer than 700,000 distinct CDR3 sequences, with less than 25% found just once. The clonotype comes from an adult woman who had mild COVID-19 (a few samples of this study predate the infection). Cell type and time point are not known. This chain joins TRBV5-5 and TRBJ2-2, with D possibly TRBD1 on 5 matching bases. The sequenced sample was PBMCs or a T cell subset sorted from them (not recorded which). CDR3 loop: CASSPPGQTGELFF. Written as DNA, the CDR3 is TGTGCCAGCAGCCCCCCCGGACAAACCGGGGAGCTGTTTTTT.